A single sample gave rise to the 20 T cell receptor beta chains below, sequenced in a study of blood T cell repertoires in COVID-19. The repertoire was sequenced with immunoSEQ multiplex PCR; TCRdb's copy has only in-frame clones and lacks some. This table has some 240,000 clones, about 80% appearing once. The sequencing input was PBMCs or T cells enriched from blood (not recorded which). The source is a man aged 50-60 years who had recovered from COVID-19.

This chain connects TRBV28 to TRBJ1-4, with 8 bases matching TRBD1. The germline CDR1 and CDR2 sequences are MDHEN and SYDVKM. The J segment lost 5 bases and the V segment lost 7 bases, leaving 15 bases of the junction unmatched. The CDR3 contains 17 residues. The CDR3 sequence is CASTLLEDRGQNEKLFF. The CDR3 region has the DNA TGTGCCAGCACCCTTCTGGAAGACAGGGGACAAAATGAAAAACTGTTTTTT.

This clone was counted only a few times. This chain's CDR3 is CASSLSVGGYEQYF. The CDR3 DNA follows: TGTGCCAGCAGTTTATCCGTGGGGGGGTACGAGCAGTACTTC. The chain employs TRBV27 and TRBJ2-7, with 7 bases matching TRBD2. The V and J ends lost 0 bases and 4 bases, in that order; junction bases with no gene match: 3. Germline assignment: CDR1 MNHEY and CDR2 SMNVEV (reference sequence). This CDR3 has 14 amino acids.

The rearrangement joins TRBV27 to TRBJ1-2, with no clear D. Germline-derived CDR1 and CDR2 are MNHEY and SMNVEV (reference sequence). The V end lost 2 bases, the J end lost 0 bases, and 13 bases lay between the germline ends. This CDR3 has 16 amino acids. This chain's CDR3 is CASSLAGGATNYGYTF. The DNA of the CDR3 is TGTGCCAGCAGTTTAGCGGGCGGAGCGACTAACTATGGCTACACCTTC.

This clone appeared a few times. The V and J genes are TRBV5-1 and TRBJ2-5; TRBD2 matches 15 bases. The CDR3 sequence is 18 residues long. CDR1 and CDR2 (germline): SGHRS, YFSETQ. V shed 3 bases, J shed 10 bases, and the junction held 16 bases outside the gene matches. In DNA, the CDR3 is TGCGCCAGCAGCTCTGGGACTAGCGGGGGGCGCGGGCGGGCGGACCAGTACTTC. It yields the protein CASSSGTSGGRGRADQYF.

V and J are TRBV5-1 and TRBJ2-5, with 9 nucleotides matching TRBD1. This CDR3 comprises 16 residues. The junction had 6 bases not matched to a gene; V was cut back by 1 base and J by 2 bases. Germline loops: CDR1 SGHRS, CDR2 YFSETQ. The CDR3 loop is CASSLTGDREQETQYF. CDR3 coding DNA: TGCGCCAGCAGCTTGACCGGGGACAGGGAGCAAGAGACCCAGTACTTC.

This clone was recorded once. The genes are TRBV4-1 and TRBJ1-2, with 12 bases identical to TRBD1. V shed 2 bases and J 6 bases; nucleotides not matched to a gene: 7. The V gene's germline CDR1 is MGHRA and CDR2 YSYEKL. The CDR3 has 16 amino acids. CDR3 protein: CASSQQPGQGANGYTF. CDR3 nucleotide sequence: TGCGCCAGCAGCCAACAACCGGGACAGGGGGCGAATGGCTACACCTTC.

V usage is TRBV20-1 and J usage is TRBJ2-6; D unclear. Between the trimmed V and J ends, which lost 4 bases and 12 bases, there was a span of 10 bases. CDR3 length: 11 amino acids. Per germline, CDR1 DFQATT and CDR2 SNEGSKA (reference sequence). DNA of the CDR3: TGCAGTGCTATGAGTCCGGGCGTCCTGACTTTC. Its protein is CSAMSPGVLTF.

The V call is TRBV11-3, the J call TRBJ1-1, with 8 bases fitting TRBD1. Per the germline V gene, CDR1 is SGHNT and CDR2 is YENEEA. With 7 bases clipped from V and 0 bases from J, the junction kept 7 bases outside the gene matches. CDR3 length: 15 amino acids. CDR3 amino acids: CASTRPGQVNTEAFF. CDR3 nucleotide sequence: TGTGCCAGCACGCGACCGGGACAGGTGAACACTGAAGCTTTCTTT.

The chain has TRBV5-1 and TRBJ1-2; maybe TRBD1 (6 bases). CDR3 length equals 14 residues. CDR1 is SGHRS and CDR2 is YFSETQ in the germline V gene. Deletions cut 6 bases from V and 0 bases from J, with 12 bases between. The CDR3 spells CASKSAGANYGYTF. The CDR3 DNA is TGCGCCAGCAAGTCGGCAGGGGCTAACTATGGCTACACCTTC.

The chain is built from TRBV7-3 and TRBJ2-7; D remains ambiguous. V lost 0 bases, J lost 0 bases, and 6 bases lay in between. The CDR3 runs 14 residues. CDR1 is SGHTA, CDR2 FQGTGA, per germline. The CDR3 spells CASSLTPSSYEQYF. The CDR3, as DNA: TGTGCCAGCAGCTTAACCCCCTCCTCCTACGAGCAGTACTTC.

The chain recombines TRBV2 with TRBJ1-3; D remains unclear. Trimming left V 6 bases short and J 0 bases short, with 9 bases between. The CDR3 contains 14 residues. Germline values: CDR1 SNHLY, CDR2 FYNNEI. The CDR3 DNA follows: TGTGCCAGCAGCCCCAGGTCCTCTGGAAACACCATATATTTT. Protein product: CASSPRSSGNTIYF.

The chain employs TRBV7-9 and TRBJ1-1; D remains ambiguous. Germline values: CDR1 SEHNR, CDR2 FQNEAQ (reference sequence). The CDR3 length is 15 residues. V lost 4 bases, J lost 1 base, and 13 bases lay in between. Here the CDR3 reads CASSYPTRGNTEAFF. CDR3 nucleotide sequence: TGTGCCAGCAGCTACCCGACACGTGGGAACACTGAAGCTTTCTTT.

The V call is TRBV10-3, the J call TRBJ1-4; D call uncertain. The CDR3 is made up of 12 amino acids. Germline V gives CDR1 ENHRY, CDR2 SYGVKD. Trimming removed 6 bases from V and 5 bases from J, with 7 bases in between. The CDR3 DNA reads TGTGCCATCAGGGGAGAAAATGAAAAACTGTTTTTT. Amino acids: CAIRGENEKLFF.

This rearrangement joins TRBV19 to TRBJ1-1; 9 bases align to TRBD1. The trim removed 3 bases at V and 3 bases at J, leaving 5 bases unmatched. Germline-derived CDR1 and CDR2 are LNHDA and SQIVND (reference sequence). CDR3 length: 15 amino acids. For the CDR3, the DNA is TGTGCCAGTAGTATGGGGACAGGGTGGGACACTGAAGCTTTCTTT. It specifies CASSMGTGWDTEAFF.

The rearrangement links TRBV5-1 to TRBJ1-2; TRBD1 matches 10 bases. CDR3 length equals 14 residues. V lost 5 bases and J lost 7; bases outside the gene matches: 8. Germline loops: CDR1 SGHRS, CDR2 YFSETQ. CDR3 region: CASRPGQGPFGYTF. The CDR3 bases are TGCGCCAGCAGACCGGGACAGGGGCCGTTTGGCTACACCTTC.

Here the CDR3 reads CASSLVGSGTAKNIQYF. In DNA form, the CDR3 reads TGTGCCAGCAGCTTAGTCGGGTCGGGAACGGCCAAAAACATTCAGTACTTC. The J gene is TRBJ2-4, the V gene TRBV7-9; D perhaps matches TRBD2 (5 bases). Per the germline V gene, CDR1 is SEHNR and CDR2 is FQNEAQ (reference sequence). The CDR3 contains 17 residues. Trimming cost V 1 base and J 1 base, with 14 bases left between them.

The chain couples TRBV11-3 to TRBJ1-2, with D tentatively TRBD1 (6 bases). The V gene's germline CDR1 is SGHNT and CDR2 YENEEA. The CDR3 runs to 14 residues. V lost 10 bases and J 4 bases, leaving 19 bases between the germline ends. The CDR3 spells CATTTIDRSYGYTF. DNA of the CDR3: TGTGCCACCACGACCATCGACAGGTCCTATGGCTACACCTTC.

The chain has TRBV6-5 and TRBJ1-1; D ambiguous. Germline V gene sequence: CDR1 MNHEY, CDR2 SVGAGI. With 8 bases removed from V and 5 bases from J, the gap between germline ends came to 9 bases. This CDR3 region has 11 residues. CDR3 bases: TGTGCCAGCCGCGGGGTAACTGAAGCTTTCTTT. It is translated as CASRGVTEAFF.

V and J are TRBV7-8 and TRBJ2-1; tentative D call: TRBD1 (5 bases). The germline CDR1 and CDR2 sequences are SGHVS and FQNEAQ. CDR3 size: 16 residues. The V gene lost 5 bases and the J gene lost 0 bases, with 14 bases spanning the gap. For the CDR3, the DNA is TGTGCCAGCAGCCCCATTGTGGGGCTCTCCTACAATGAGCAGTTCTTC. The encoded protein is CASSPIVGLSYNEQFF.

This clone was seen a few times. In DNA, the CDR3 is TGTGCCAGCAGCTTGACCCGACAGGGGGGCTACAATGAGCAGTTCTTC. It translates to CASSLTRQGGYNEQFF. V usage is TRBV5-4 and J usage is TRBJ2-1; 9 nucleotides match TRBD1. In germline, CDR1 is SGHNT, CDR2 YYREEE (reference sequence). Germline trimming cut 1 base from V and 3 bases from J; bases unmatched to any gene: 5. This CDR3 is 16 amino acids long. Full variable domain (remainder filled in from reference TRBV5-4 and TRBJ2-1): ETGVTQSPTHLIKTRGQQVTLRCSSQSGHNTVSWYQQALGQGPQFIFQYYREEENGRGNFPPRFSGLQFPNYSSELNVNALELDDSALYLCASSLTRQGGYNEQFFGPGTRLTVL.